The T cell receptor (beta chain) described here comes from a study of blood T cell repertoires in COVID-19. Study context: Acute and convalescent COVID-19 specimens originated in the United States, Italy and Spain. Sources were T cells, B-cell-depleted T cells, or PBMCs; the material itself was cDNA or gDNA.

This clone has just one count. Germline-derived CDR1 and CDR2 are SNHLY and FYNNEI. J was trimmed by 7 bases and V by 7 bases; bases with no gene match: 8. CDR3 length: 15 residues. Participant ages covered roughly 18 to 89 years across 20 to 30 US areas. In the authors' methods: Using reference gene primer amplification, nucleated cell counts were estimated. Assay: immunoSEQ multiplex PCR; the TCRdb copy retains only in-frame clones and omits some. That table is the source of V, J and clone size, and D and trimming were worked out from the DNA. The table shows fewer than 200,000 clones, with 88% occurring only once.

The sequence was collected from a woman under 30 who had recovered from COVID-19. Sequencing was performed on PBMCs or T cells enriched from blood (not recorded which). The rearrangement links TRBV2 to TRBJ2-1; TRBD2 agrees at 12 bases. Written as DNA, the CDR3 is TGTGCCAGCACCTCGGGACTAGCGGGTGAAAATGAGCAGTTCTTC. This gives the protein CASTSGLAGENEQFF. Combining the CDR3 with reference TRBV2 and TRBJ2-1 gives the whole variable domain EPEVTQTPSHQVTQMGQEVILRCVPISNHLYFYWYRQILGQKVEFLVSFYNNEISEKSEIFDDQFSVERPDGSNFTLKIRSTKLEDSAMYFCASTSGLAGENEQFFGPGTRLTVL.